Only a few counts were recorded for the clone carrying this TCR beta chain. This sample was taken from a study of T cells in Graves' hyperthyroidism and ophthalmopathy. Ophthalmopathy patients had moderate-to-severe active disease, CAS ≥3, NOSPECS ≥4, and disease duration under 3 months. Amplified TCR beta CDR3 regions derived from RNA transcripts. Initially, a first-round RT-PCR of the TCR CDR3 employed the HTBI primer set. TCRdb re-called the multiplex PCR reads through MiXCR, storing one row per CDR3 protein. Counted here are 450,000 to 600,000 distinct CDR3 sequences, 20% occurring once; the ten biggest clones make up roughly 50%. The specimen sequenced was blood. The receptor's source is a man aged 35 to 55 with Graves' ophthalmopathy.

CDR3 region: CAAGGSGANVLTF. CDR3 in DNA: TGTGCCGCCGGTGGTTCTGGGGCCAACGTCCTGACTTTC. This chain connects TRBV12-3 or TRBV12-4 to TRBJ2-6; D is undetermined. With 11 bases removed from V and 1 base from J, the gap between germline ends came to 9 bases. This CDR3 region has 13 residues.